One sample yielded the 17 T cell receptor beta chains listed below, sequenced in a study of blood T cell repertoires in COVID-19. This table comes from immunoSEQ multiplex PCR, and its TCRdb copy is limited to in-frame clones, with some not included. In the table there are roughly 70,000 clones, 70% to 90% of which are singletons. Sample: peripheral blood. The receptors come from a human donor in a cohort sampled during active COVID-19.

The CDR3 loop is CASRMTGGNEQFF. CDR3 DNA: TGTGCCAGCAGGATGACAGGGGGCAATGAGCAGTTCTTC. The chain has TRBV25-1 and TRBJ2-1; 9 bases fit TRBD1. Germline V gene lookup returns CDR1 MGHDK and CDR2 SYGVNS. With 6 bases clipped from V and 6 bases from J, the junction kept 3 bases outside the gene matches. The CDR3 loop spans 13 amino acids.

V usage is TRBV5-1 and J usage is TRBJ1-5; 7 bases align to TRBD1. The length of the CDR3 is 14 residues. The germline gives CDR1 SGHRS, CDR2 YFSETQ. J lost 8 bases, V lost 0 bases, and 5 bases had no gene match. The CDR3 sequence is CASSLAGQGEPQHF. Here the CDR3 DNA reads TGCGCCAGCAGCTTGGCCGGGCAGGGGGAGCCCCAGCATTTT.

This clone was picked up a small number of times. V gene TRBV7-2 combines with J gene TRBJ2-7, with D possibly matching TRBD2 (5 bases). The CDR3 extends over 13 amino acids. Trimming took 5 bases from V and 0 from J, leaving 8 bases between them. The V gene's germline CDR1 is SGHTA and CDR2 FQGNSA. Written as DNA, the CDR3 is TGTGCCAGCAGCGGTCGGGGCTCCTACGAGCAGTACTTC. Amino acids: CASSGRGSYEQYF.

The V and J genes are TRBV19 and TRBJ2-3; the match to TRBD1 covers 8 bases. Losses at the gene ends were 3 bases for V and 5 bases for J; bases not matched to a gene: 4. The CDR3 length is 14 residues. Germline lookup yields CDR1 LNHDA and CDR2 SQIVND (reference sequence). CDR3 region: CASSIAGGEDTQYF. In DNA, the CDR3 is TGTGCCAGTAGTATTGCAGGGGGCGAAGATACGCAGTATTTT.

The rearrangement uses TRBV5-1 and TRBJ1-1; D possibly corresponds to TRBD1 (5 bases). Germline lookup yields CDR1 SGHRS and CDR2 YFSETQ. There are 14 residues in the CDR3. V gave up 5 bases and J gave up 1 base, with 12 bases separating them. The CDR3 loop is CASRAGQTNTEAFF. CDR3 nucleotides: TGCGCCAGCAGGGCAGGACAAACGAACACTGAAGCTTTCTTT. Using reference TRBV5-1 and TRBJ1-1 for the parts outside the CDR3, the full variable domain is KAGVTQTPRYLIKTRGQQVTLSCSPISGHRSVSWYQQTPGQGLQFLFEYFSETQRNKGNFPGRFSGRQFSNSRSEMNVSTLELGDSALYLCASRAGQTNTEAFFGQGTRLTVV.

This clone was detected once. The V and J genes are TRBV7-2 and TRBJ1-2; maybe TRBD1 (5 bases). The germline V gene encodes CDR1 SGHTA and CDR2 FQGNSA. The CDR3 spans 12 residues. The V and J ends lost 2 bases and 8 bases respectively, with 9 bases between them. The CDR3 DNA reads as TGTGCCAGCAGCTTAATGAAGGGGGGCTACACCTTC. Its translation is CASSLMKGGYTF. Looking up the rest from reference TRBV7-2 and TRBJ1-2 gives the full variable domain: GAGVSQSPSNKVTEKGKDVELRCDPISGHTALYWYRQSLGQGLEFLIYFQGNSAPDKSGLPSDRFSAERTGGSVSTLTIQRTQQEDSAVYLCASSLMKGGYTFGSGTRLTVV.

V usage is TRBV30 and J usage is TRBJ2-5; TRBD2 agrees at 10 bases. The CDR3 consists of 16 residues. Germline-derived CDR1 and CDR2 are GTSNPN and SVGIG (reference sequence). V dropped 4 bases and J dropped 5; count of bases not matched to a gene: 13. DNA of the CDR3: TGTGCCTGGATGGTGGGAACACTAGCGGGATTGGAGACCCAGTACTTC. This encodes CAWMVGTLAGLETQYF.

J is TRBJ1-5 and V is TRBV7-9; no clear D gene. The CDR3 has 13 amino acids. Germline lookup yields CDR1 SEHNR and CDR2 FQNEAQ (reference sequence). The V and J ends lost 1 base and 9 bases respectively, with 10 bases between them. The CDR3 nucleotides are TGTGCCAGCAGCTTAGGGGAGGGCGGGCCCCAGCATTTT. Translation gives CASSLGEGGPQHF.

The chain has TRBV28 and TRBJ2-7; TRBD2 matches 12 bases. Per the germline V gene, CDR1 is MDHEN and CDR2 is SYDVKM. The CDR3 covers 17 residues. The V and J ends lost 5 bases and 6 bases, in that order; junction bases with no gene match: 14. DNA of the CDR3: TGTGCCAGCAGTCCAACCGGACTAGCGGGACAACTCGCCGAGCAGTACTTC. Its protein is CASSPTGLAGQLAEQYF.

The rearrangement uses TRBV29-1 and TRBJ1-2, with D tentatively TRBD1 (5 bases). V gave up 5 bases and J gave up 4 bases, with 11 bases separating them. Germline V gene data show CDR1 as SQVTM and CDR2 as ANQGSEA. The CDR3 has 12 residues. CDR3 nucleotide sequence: TGCAGCGTTCTATTAGACAGCTATGGCTACACCTTC. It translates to CSVLLDSYGYTF.

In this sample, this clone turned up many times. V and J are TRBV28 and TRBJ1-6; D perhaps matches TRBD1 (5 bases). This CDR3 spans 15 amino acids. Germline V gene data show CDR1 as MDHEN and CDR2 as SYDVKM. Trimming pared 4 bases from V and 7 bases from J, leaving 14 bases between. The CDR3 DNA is TGTGCCAGCAGTTCCCTGGGGGGAGCCAATTCACCCCTCCACTTT. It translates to CASSSLGGANSPLHF.

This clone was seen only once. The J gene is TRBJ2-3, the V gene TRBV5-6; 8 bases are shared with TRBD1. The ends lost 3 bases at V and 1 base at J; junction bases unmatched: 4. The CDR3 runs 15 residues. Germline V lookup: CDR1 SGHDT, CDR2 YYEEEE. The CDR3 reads CASSWPGQGTDTQYF. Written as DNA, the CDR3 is TGTGCCAGCAGCTGGCCGGGACAGGGCACAGATACGCAGTATTTT.

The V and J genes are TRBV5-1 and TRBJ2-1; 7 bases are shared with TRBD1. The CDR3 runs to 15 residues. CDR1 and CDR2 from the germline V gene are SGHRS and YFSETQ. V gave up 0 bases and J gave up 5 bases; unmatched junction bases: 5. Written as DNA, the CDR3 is TGCGCCAGCAGCTTGGATGAGGGGGCACACAATGAGCAGTTCTTC. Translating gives CASSLDEGAHNEQFF.

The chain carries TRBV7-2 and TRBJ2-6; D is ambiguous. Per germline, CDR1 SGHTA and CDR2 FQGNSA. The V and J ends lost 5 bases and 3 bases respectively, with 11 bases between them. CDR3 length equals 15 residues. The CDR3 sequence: CASSLSTGGANVLTF. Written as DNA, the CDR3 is TGTGCCAGCAGCCTCTCTACTGGTGGGGCCAACGTCCTGACTTTC.

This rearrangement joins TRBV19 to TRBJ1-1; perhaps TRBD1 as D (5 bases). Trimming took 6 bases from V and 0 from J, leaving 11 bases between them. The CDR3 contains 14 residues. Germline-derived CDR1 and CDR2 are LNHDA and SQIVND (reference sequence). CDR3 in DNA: TGTGCCAGTAGGTGGGGCAGTGTGAACACTGAAGCTTTCTTT. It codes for CASRWGSVNTEAFF. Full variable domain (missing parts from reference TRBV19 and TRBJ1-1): DGGITQSPKYLFRKEGQNVTLSCEQNLNHDAMYWYRQDPGQGLRLIYYSQIVNDFQKGDIAEGYSVSREKKESFPLTVTSAQKNPTAFYLCASRWGSVNTEAFFGQGTRLTVV.

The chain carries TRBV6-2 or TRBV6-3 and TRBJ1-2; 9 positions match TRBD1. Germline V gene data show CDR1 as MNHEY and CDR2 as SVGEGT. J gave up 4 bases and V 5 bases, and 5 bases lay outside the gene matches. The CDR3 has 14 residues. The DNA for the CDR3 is TGTGCCAGCAGTCGGGACAGGGTAGTCTATGGCTACACCTTC. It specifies CASSRDRVVYGYTF.

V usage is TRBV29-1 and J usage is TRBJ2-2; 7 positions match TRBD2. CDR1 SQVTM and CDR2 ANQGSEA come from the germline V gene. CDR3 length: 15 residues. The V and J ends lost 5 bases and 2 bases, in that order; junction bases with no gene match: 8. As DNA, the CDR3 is TGCAGCGTTCCGCACGCTAGCGGCAACACCGGGGAGCTGTTTTTT. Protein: CSVPHASGNTGELFF.